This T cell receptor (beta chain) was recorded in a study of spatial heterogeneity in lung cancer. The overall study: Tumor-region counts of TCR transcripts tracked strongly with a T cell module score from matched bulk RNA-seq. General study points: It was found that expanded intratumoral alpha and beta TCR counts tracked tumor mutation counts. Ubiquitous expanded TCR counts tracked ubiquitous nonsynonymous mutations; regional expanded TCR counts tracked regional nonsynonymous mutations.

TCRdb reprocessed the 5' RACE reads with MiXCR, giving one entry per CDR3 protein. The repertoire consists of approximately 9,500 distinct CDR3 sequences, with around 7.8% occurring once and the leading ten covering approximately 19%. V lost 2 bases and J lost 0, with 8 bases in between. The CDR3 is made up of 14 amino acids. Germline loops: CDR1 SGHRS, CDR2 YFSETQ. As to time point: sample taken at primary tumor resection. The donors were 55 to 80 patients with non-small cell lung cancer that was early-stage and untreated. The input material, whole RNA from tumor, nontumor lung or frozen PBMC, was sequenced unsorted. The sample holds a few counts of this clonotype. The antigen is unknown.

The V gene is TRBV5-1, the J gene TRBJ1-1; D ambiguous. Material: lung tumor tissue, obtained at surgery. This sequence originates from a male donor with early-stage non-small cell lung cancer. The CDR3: CASSFRFLNTEAFF. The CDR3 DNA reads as TGCGCCAGCAGCTTCCGATTCTTGAACACTGAAGCTTTCTTT.